These 20 T cell receptor beta chains were sequenced from one sample in a study of blood T cell repertoires in COVID-19. Sequenced by immunoSEQ multiplex PCR; TCRdb stores in-frame clones only, minus some. The sample contains some 150,000 clones, 86% of which appear only once. The sample was peripheral blood. The receptors originated from a man between 70 and 80 years old with acute or convalescent COVID-19.

The J gene is TRBJ2-7, the V gene TRBV5-5; possible D gene TRBD1, 5 bases. From germline, CDR1 is SGHKS and CDR2 YYEKEE (reference sequence). The CDR3 loop spans 14 amino acids. Deletions cut 0 bases from V and 2 bases from J, with 9 bases between. CDR3 nucleotide sequence: TGTGCCAGCAGCTTGGGTCCAGGGCCCTACGAGCAGTACTTC. This sequence encodes CASSLGPGPYEQYF.

V usage is TRBV7-3 and J usage is TRBJ2-1, with D perhaps matching TRBD1 (5 bases). The CDR3 has 15 residues. Trimming pared 4 bases from V and 1 base from J, leaving 11 bases between. CDR1 and CDR2 (germline): SGHTA, FQGTGA. In DNA, the CDR3 is TGTGCCAGCAGCTCAACTCCAGGGTCCTACAATGAGCAGTTCTTC. This codes for CASSSTPGSYNEQFF.

V usage is TRBV5-8 and J usage is TRBJ2-3; 8 nucleotides align to TRBD2. The junction had 5 bases not matched to a gene; V was cut back by 0 bases and J by 5 bases. The germline V gene encodes CDR1 SGHTS and CDR2 YDEGEE. This CDR3 has 15 amino acids. Written as DNA, the CDR3 is TGTGCCAGCAGCTTGGGGGAAGCGGGAGTAGATACGCAGTATTTT. It encodes CASSLGEAGVDTQYF.

This sequence joins TRBV5-8 and TRBJ2-3; 10 bases align to TRBD1. J lost 2 bases, V lost 4 bases, and 4 bases had no gene match. Germline lookup yields CDR1 SGHTS and CDR2 YDEGEE. The CDR3 length is 15 residues. CDR3: CASSPTGGTTDTQYF. The CDR3 nucleotides read TGTGCCAGCAGCCCGACAGGGGGCACCACAGATACGCAGTATTTT. The full variable domain, completed using reference TRBV5-8 and TRBJ2-3, is EAGVTQSPTHLIKTRGQQATLRCSPISGHTSVYWYQQALGLGLQFLLWYDEGEERNRGNFPPRFSGRQFPNYSSELNVNALELEDSALYLCASSPTGGTTDTQYFGPGTRLTVL.

This clone was detected only once. This chain joins TRBV29-1 and TRBJ1-2; D unclear. This CDR3 comprises 14 residues. CDR1 and CDR2 (germline): SQVTM, ANQGSEA. The V and J ends lost 4 bases and 1 base respectively, with 13 bases between them. The CDR3 reads CSVARPDLNYGYTF. CDR3 nucleotide sequence: TGCAGCGTTGCGAGGCCAGATCTTAACTATGGCTACACCTTC.

The chain combines TRBV15 with TRBJ1-5; D uncertain. The CDR3 consists of 15 residues. Germline CDR1 LNHNV, CDR2 YYDKDF (reference sequence). Trimming took 6 bases from V and 1 from J, leaving 13 bases between them. CDR3 sequence: CATRDAGTSNQPQHF. DNA for the CDR3: TGTGCCACCAGAGATGCAGGTACAAGCAATCAGCCCCAGCATTTT.

The chain has TRBV13 and TRBJ2-1, with D perhaps TRBD2 (7 bases). This CDR3 has 16 residues. Trimming stripped 5 bases from V and 1 base from J, with 15 bases between. CDR1 PRHDT and CDR2 FYEKMQ come from the germline V gene (reference sequence). CDR3 protein: CASSKGGRSSYNEQFF. CDR3 nucleotide sequence: TGTGCCAGCAGCAAGGGGGGGAGGAGTTCCTACAATGAGCAGTTCTTC.

This chain connects TRBV6-5 to TRBJ1-2, with a weak D call TRBD1 (6 bases). The CDR3 has 15 amino acids. V shed 6 bases and J shed 3 bases, with 17 bases lying between them. Germline V gives CDR1 MNHEY, CDR2 SVGAGI. CDR3 sequence: CASRKLQGGHYGYTF. CDR3 DNA: TGTGCCAGCAGAAAACTACAGGGAGGGCACTATGGCTACACCTTC.

The rearrangement links TRBV2 to TRBJ2-3, with D perhaps TRBD1 (6 bases). The V end lost 6 bases, the J end lost 3 bases, and 10 bases lay between the germline ends. This CDR3 spans 13 amino acids. Germline V CDR1 and CDR2: SNHLY, FYNNEI. CDR3 amino acids: CASSERGTDTQYF. In DNA, the CDR3 is TGTGCCAGCAGCGAAAGGGGGACAGATACGCAGTATTTT.

This clone was detected once. The V gene is TRBV4-1, the J gene TRBJ2-3, with 9 bases identical to TRBD2. Per germline, CDR1 MGHRA and CDR2 YSYEKL. This CDR3 comprises 14 residues. V lost 8 bases to trimming and J lost 5 bases; unmatched junction nucleotides: 8. Here the CDR3 reads CASSGREGLDTQYF. CDR3 DNA: TGCGCCAGCTCCGGGCGGGAGGGCCTAGATACGCAGTATTTT.

The genes are TRBV9 and TRBJ2-1; D uncertain. Trimming removed 3 bases from V and 9 bases from J, with 16 bases in between. This CDR3 is built from 14 residues. CDR1 and CDR2 (germline): SGDLS, YYNGEE. The CDR3 sequence: CASSGPGLGTEQFF. As DNA, the CDR3 is TGTGCCAGCAGCGGCCCTGGGCTCGGTACTGAGCAGTTCTTC.

By frequency in the sample, this clone is medium-sized. The chain couples TRBV27 to TRBJ1-5; 7 bases line up with TRBD1. The trim removed 5 bases at V and 4 bases at J, leaving 5 bases unmatched. The CDR3 covers 14 residues. The germline V gene has CDR1 MNHEY and CDR2 SMNVEV (reference sequence). The chain's CDR3 is CASSPLQGNQPQHF. The CDR3 DNA sequence: TGTGCCAGCAGTCCCTTACAGGGGAATCAGCCCCAGCATTTT.

The chain carries TRBV14 and TRBJ2-1; 12 positions agree with TRBD2. Germline trimming cut 0 bases from V and 4 bases from J; bases unmatched to any gene: 7. The CDR3 consists of 18 residues. The germline V gene encodes CDR1 SGHDN and CDR2 FVKESK. The CDR3 coding sequence is TGTGCCAGCAGCCAAGATCGAAAAGGACTAGCGGGATACAATGAGCAGTTCTTC. It translates to CASSQDRKGLAGYNEQFF.

The chain is built from TRBV6-2 or TRBV6-3 and TRBJ2-3; 11 nucleotides line up with TRBD2. The CDR3 has 17 residues. The ends lost 0 bases at V and 3 bases at J; junction bases unmatched: 5. Germline V gene lookup returns CDR1 MNHEY and CDR2 SVGEGT. The CDR3 is CASSYSPGTSGTDTQYF. CDR3 coding DNA: TGTGCCAGCAGTTACTCTCCCGGGACTAGCGGAACAGATACGCAGTATTTT.

Notes on this clone: The same CDR3 is also encoded by other DNA sequences in this sample. This chain uses TRBV5-1 with TRBJ1-5; D not resolved. V dropped 0 bases and J dropped 0 bases, with 4 bases sitting between them. The V gene's germline CDR1 is SGHRS and CDR2 YFSETQ. CDR3 length: 14 residues. As DNA, the CDR3 is TGCGCCAGCAGCTTGGATAGTAGCAATCAGCCCCAGCATTTT. It specifies CASSLDSSNQPQHF.

The chain joins TRBV4-1 to TRBJ2-1; D remains ambiguous. The germline CDR1 and CDR2 sequences are MGHRA and YSYEKL. Trimming cost V 4 bases and J 3 bases, with 10 bases left between them. The CDR3 has 14 residues. The CDR3 nucleotides are TGCGCCAGCAGCCCAGTGACAAACTACAATGAGCAGTTCTTC. Translation: CASSPVTNYNEQFF.

The chain combines TRBV28 with TRBJ1-1; D gene uncertain. V gave up 3 bases and J gave up 0 bases, with 11 bases separating them. The CDR3 is 15 residues long. The germline V gene encodes CDR1 MDHEN and CDR2 SYDVKM. The CDR3 spells CASSFVSVMNTEAFF. For the CDR3, the DNA is TGTGCCAGCAGTTTCGTTTCAGTTATGAACACTGAAGCTTTCTTT. Combining the CDR3 with reference TRBV28 and TRBJ1-1 gives the whole variable domain DVKVTQSSRYLVKRTGEKVFLECVQDMDHENMFWYRQDPGLGLRLIYFSYDVKMKEKGDIPEGYSVSREKKERFSLILESASTNQTSMYLCASSFVSVMNTEAFFGQGTRLTVV.

The V and J genes are TRBV6-5 and TRBJ2-7; 8 bases map to TRBD2. The CDR3 has 15 amino acids. Germline trimming cut 7 bases from V and 3 bases from J; bases unmatched to any gene: 11. The germline gives CDR1 MNHEY, CDR2 SVGAGI. CDR3 amino acids: CASTPGGAGVYEQYF. The CDR3 coding sequence is TGTGCCAGCACCCCGGGGGGAGCGGGAGTCTACGAGCAGTACTTC.

The J gene is TRBJ2-7, the V gene TRBV25-1; 7 positions agree with TRBD1. CDR1 and CDR2 from the germline V gene are MGHDK and SYGVNS. Losses at the gene ends were 6 bases for V and 1 base for J; bases not matched to a gene: 3. The length of the CDR3 is 13 residues. DNA for the CDR3: TGTGCCAGCAGAGGGGACAGATCCTACGAGCAGTACTTC. Protein product: CASRGDRSYEQYF.

This sequence joins TRBV28 and TRBJ2-5; 8 bases line up with TRBD1. CDR3 length: 19 residues. J was trimmed by 0 bases and V by 0 bases; bases with no gene match: 12. CDR1 MDHEN and CDR2 SYDVKM come from the germline V gene. CDR3 in DNA: TGTGCCAGCAGTTTATGGGGCAGGGGGCTACAAAATTACCAAGAGACCCAGTACTTC. This gives the protein CASSLWGRGLQNYQETQYF.